The present T cell receptor beta chain was sequenced within a study of response to subunit inactivated influenza vaccine. Regarding this clonotype: Antigen specificity is unknown.

One entry per CDR3 protein results from TCRdb running MiXCR on the RT-PCR reads. Counted here are about half a million distinct CDR3 sequences, less than 10% occurring once; the ten biggest clones make up 13%. Study-wide findings and caveats: Authors suggested that a seasonal influenza vaccination recruits few new T cells each time.

The germline V gene encodes CDR1 MNHEY and CDR2 SMNVEV (reference sequence). The CDR3 is 14 residues long. V shed 3 bases and J shed 7 bases, with 15 bases lying between them. The sequencing used PBMCs from blood, collected roughly 24 months after vaccination. The chain has TRBV27 and TRBJ1-2, with no clear D. The source of this sequence is a man between 50 and 75 years old who received an inactivated influenza vaccine. CDR3 loop: CASSFRAGPGGYTF. Here the CDR3 DNA reads TGTGCCAGCAGTTTCCGCGCCGGTCCTGGTGGCTACACCTTC.